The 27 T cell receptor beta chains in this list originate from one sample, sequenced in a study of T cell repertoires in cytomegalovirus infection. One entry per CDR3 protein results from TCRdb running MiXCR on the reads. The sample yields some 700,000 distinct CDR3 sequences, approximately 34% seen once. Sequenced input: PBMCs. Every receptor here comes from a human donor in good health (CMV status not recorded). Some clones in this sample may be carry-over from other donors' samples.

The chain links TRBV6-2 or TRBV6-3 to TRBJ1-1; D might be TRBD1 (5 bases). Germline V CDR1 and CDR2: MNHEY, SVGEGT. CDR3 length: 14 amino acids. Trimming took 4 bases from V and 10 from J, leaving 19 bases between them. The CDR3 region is CASSSGEKSGGAFF. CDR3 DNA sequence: TGTGCCAGCAGTTCCGGCGAAAAGAGTGGGGGAGCTTTCTTT.

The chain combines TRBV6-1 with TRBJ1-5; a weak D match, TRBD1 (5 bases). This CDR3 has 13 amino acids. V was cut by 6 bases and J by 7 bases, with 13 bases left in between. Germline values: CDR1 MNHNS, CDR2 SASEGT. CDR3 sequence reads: CASRTLGGQPQHF. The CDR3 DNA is TGTGCCAGCAGGACACTTGGGGGACAGCCCCAGCATTTT.

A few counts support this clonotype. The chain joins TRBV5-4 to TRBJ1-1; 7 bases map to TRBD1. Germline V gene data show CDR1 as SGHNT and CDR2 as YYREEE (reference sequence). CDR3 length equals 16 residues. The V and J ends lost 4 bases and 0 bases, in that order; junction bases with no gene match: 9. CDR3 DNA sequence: TGTGCCAGCAGCCCCATTAGGGGGCTCGTGAACACTGAAGCTTTCTTT. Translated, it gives CASSPIRGLVNTEAFF.

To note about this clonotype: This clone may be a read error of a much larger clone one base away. CDR3 DNA sequence: TGTGCCAGCAGCCTAGCGGGCGGGACCGCCTACGAGCAGTACTTC. It codes for CASSLAGGTAYEQYF. The rearrangement uses TRBV7-2 and TRBJ2-7, with TRBD2 identical over 8 bases. The CDR3 extends over 15 amino acids. The germline V gene has CDR1 SGHTA and CDR2 FQGNSA.

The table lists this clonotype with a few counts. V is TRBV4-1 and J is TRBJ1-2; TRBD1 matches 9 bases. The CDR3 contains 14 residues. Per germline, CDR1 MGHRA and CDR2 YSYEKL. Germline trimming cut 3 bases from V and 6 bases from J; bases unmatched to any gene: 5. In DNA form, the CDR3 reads TGCGCCAGCAGCCACATACAGGGGGCTGATGGCTACACCTTC. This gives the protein CASSHIQGADGYTF.

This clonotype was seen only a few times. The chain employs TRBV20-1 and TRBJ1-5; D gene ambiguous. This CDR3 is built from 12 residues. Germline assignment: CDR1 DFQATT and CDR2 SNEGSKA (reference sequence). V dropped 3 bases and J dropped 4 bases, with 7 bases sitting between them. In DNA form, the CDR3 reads TGCAGTGCTAGTGTCAGGAATCAGCCCCAGCATTTT. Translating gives CSASVRNQPQHF.

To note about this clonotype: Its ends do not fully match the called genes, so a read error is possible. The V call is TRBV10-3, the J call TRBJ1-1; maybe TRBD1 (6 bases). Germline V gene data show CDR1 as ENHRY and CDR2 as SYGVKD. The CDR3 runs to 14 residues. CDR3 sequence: CAVRGEAPNTEAFF. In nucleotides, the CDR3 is TGTGCCGTCAGGGGAGAGGCTCCAAACACTGAAGCTTTCTTT.

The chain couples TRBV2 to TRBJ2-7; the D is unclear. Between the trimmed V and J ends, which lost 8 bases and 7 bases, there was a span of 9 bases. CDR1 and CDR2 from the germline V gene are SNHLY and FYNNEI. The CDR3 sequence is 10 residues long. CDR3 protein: CASLVREQYF. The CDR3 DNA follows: TGTGCCAGCCTTGTAAGGGAGCAGTACTTC.

Written as DNA, the CDR3 is TGCAGTGCTATTAGTAGCGGGGATGAGACTGAGTACTTC. Protein: CSAISSGDETEYF. The chain links TRBV20-1 to TRBJ2-5; 8 positions agree with TRBD2. The CDR3 contains 13 residues. The V segment lost 4 bases and the J segment 12 bases; nucleotides outside the gene matches: 13. CDR1 DFQATT and CDR2 SNEGSKA come from the germline V gene (reference sequence).

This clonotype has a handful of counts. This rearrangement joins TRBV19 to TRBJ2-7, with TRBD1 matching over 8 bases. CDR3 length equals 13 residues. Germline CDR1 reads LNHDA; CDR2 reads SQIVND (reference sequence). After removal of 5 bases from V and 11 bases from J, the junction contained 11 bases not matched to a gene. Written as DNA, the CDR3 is TGTGCCAGTAGTTGGGGACAGGAGGGCTTAAAGTACTTC. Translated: CASSWGQEGLKYF. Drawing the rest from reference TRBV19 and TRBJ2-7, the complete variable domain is DGGITQSPKYLFRKEGQNVTLSCEQNLNHDAMYWYRQDPGQGLRLIYYSQIVNDFQKGDIAEGYSVSREKKESFPLTVTSAQKNPTAFYLCASSWGQEGLKYFGPGTRLTVT.

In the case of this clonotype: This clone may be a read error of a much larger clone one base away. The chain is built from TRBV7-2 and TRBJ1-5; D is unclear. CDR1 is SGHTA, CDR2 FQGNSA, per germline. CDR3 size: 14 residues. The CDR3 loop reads CASSLALSNQPKHF. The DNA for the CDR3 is TGTGCCAGCAGCTTAGCTCTAAGCAATCAGCCCAAGCATTTT.

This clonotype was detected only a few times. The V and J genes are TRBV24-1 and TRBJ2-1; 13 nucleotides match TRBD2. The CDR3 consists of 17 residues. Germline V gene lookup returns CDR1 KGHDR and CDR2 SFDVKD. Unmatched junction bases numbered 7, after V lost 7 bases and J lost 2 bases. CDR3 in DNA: TGTGCCACCAGCGGCACTAGCGGGAGGGCGGCCTACAATGAGCAGTTCTTC. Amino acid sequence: CATSGTSGRAAYNEQFF.

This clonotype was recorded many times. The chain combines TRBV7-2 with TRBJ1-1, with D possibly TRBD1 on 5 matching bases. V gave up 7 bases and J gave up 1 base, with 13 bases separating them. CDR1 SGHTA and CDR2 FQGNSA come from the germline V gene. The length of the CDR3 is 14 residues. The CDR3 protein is CASNPGPSNTEAFF. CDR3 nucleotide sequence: TGTGCCAGCAACCCGGGACCGTCGAACACTGAAGCTTTCTTT.

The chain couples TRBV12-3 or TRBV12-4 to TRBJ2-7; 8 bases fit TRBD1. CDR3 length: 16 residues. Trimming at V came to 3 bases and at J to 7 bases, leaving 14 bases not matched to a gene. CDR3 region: CASSLILGTGGREQYF. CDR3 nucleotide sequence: TGTGCCAGCAGTTTGATTCTCGGGACAGGAGGTCGGGAGCAGTACTTC.

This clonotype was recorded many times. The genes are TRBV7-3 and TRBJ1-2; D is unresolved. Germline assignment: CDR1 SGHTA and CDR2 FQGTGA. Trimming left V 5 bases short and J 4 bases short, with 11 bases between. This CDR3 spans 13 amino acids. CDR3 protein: CASSGSNSYGYTF. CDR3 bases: TGTGCCAGCAGCGGCAGTAATTCCTATGGCTACACCTTC.

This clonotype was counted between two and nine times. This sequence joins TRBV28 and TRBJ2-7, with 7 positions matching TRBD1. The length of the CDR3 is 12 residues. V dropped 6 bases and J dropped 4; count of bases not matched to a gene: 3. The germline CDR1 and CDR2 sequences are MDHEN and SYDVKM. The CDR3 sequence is CASRTQGYEQYF. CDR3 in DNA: TGTGCCAGCAGGACACAGGGGTACGAGCAGTACTTC. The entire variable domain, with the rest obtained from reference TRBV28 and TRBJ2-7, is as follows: DVKVTQSSRYLVKRTGEKVFLECVQDMDHENMFWYRQDPGLGLRLIYFSYDVKMKEKGDIPEGYSVSREKKERFSLILESASTNQTSMYLCASRTQGYEQYFGPGTRLTVT.

CDR3 sequence (DNA): TGTGCCAGCAGGACGACAGGTAGCAATCAGCCCCAGCATTTT. This codes for CASRTTGSNQPQHF. The V gene is TRBV12-3 or TRBV12-4, the J gene TRBJ1-5; D may be TRBD1 (6 bases). The CDR3 extends over 14 amino acids. Trimming removed 6 bases from V and 0 bases from J, with 9 bases in between.

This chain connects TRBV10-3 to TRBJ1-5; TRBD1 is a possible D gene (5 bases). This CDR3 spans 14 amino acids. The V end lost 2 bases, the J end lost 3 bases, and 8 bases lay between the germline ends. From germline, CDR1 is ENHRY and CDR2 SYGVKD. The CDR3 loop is CAISERQYNQPQHF. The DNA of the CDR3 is TGTGCCATCAGTGAGCGACAGTACAATCAGCCCCAGCATTTT.

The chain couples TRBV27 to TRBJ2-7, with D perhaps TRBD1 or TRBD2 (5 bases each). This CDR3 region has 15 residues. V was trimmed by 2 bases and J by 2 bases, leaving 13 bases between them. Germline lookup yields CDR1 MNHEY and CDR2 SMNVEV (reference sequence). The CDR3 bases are TGTGCCAGCAGTTTAGGCTCCGGGGCCACCTACGAGCAGTACTTC. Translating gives CASSLGSGATYEQYF.

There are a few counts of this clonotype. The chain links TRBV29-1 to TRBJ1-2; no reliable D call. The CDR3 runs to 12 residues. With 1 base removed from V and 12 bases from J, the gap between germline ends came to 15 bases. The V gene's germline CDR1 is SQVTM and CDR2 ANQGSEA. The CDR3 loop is CSVEVGSPSNTF. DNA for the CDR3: TGCAGCGTTGAAGTAGGCAGCCCGTCCAACACCTTC.

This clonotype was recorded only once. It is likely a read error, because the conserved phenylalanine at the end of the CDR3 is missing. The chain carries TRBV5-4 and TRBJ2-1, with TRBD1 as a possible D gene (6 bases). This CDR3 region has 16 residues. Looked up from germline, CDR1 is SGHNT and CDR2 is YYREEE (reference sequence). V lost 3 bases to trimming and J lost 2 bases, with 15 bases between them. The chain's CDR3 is CASSYDPGQAYNEQFL. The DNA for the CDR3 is TGTGCCAGCAGCTACGACCCGGGACAAGCCTACAATGAGCAGTTCTTA.

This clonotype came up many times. The CDR3 DNA follows: TGTGCCACCGGGAGCCCCCCAGGGACAGGGCTTTCACCCCTCCACTTT. Translating gives CATGSPPGTGLSPLHF. The chain uses TRBV6-1 and TRBJ1-6; TRBD1 agrees at 9 bases. The V and J ends lost 10 bases and 9 bases, in that order; junction bases with no gene match: 16. Germline V gene data show CDR1 as MNHNS and CDR2 as SASEGT. The CDR3 is 16 amino acids.

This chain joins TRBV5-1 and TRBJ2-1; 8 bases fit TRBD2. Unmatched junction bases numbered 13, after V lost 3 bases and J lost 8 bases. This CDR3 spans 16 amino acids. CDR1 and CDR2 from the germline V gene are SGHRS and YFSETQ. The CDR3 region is CASSWRVSGSGDEQFF. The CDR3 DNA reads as TGCGCCAGCAGCTGGCGTGTCAGCGGGAGTGGCGATGAGCAGTTCTTC. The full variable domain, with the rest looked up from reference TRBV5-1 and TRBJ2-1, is KAGVTQTPRYLIKTRGQQVTLSCSPISGHRSVSWYQQTPGQGLQFLFEYFSETQRNKGNFPGRFSGRQFSNSRSEMNVSTLELGDSALYLCASSWRVSGSGDEQFFGPGTRLTVL.

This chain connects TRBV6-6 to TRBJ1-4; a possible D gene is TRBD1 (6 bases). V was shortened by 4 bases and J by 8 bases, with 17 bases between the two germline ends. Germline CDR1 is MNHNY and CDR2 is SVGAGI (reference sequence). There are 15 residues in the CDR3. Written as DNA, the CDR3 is TGTGCCAGCAGTTGGGTTACAGGGCTCGGGGAAAAACTGTTTTTT. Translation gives CASSWVTGLGEKLFF.

The CDR3 DNA reads TGTGCCAGTACCAGACGGACAGATAATTCACCCCTCCACTTT. Its translation is CASTRRTDNSPLHF. The chain couples TRBV19 to TRBJ1-6; D may be TRBD1 (6 bases). The CDR3 is 14 residues long. Deletions cut 7 bases from V and 5 bases from J, with 12 bases between. The V gene's germline CDR1 is LNHDA and CDR2 SQIVND (reference sequence).

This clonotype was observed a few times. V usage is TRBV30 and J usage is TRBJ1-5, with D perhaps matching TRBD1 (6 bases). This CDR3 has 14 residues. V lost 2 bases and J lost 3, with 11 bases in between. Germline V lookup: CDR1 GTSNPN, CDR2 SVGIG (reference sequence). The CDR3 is CAWSMTGLNQPQHF. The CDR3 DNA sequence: TGTGCCTGGAGTATGACAGGCCTCAATCAGCCCCAGCATTTT.

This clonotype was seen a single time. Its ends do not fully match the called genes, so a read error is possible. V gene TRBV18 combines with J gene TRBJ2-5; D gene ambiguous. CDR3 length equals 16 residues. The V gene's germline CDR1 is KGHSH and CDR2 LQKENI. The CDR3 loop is CASSPRAEKRQETQYF. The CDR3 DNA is TGTGCCAGCTCCCCACGTGCAGAGAAACGCCAAGAGACCCAGTACTTC.